This T cell receptor (beta chain) was identified in a study of T-cell reconstitution after alpha-beta-depleted transplantation in children. Broader study findings: It was reported that alpha-beta T cells came from several hundred expanded graft clones (about two months after transplant). Fresh T-cell production supplied most of the T-cell counts and diversity seen one year after transplant. Some patients' high day-60 TCRbeta diversity was attributed to recipient cells surviving conditioning.

This clonotype was detected many times. Its antigen is as yet unknown. During its preparation, the TCRbeta library received unique molecular identifiers. TCRdb processed the PCR reads anew with MiXCR; each CDR3 protein has one entry. The sample includes almost 500,000 distinct CDR3 sequences, about 10% of them seen just once. The germline gives CDR1 LNHNV, CDR2 YYDKDF (reference sequence). V lost 0 bases, J lost 1 base, and 5 bases lay in between. The CDR3 sequence is 14 residues long. The sequence came from a child aged 2-15 years with inherited bone marrow failure, due to receive a stem cell transplant. The chain employs TRBV15 and TRBJ2-3, with D possibly TRBD1 on 5 matching bases. The starting material was PBMCs, obtained before TCRalphabeta/CD19-depleted stem cell transplant. For the CDR3, the DNA is TGTGCCACCAGCAGAGAGACAGGCACAGATACGCAGTATTTT. Amino acids: CATSRETGTDTQYF.